The next 30 T cell receptor beta chains were all read from a single sample in a study of blood T cell repertoires in COVID-19. The protocol was immunoSEQ multiplex PCR, while the TCRdb copy is restricted to in-frame clones and leaves out a portion. Of 450,000 or so clones listed, 89% are singletons. The sample was peripheral blood. The receptors here all came from a middle-aged woman with COVID-19, enrolled during active disease.

The chain has TRBV2 and TRBJ1-1; D is possibly TRBD1 (5 bases). From germline, CDR1 is SNHLY and CDR2 FYNNEI. V lost 7 bases to trimming and J lost 1 base, with 16 bases between them. The CDR3 totals 15 residues. As DNA, the CDR3 is TGTGCCAGCACCGCCCAGGGCCACGAGAACACTGAAGCTTTCTTT. The encoded protein is CASTAQGHENTEAFF.

The chain recombines TRBV19 with TRBJ2-1; a possible D gene is TRBD1 (5 bases). This CDR3 is 13 amino acids long. Trimming took 3 bases from V and 9 from J, leaving 12 bases between them. Per the germline V gene, CDR1 is LNHDA and CDR2 is SQIVND (reference sequence). CDR3 in DNA: TGTGCCAGTAGTATCGCGCAGGGAAGTGAGCAGTTCTTC. It codes for CASSIAQGSEQFF.

This chain connects TRBV29-1 to TRBJ1-1; TRBD1 might be the D (5 bases). V lost 6 bases to trimming and J lost 1 base, with 12 bases between them. The CDR3 has 13 amino acids. Germline V gene data show CDR1 as SQVTM and CDR2 as ANQGSEA. CDR3 bases: TGCAGCGTGGATCCAGACAGGAACACTGAAGCTTTCTTT. It is translated as CSVDPDRNTEAFF.

This chain connects TRBV7-2 to TRBJ2-5; 9 nucleotides line up with TRBD1. The CDR3 extends over 14 amino acids. After removal of 5 bases from V and 5 bases from J, the junction contained 6 bases not matched to a gene. Germline-derived CDR1 and CDR2 are SGHTA and FQGNSA. The CDR3 nucleotides read TGTGCCAGCAGCCCGCGGGACAGGGTGGAGACCCAGTACTTC. Translating gives CASSPRDRVETQYF.

V and J are TRBV28 and TRBJ1-2; 8 nucleotides align to TRBD1. The CDR3 runs 15 residues. J gave up 5 bases and V 10 bases, and 15 bases lay outside the gene matches. Germline CDR1 reads MDHEN; CDR2 reads SYDVKM. The CDR3 reads CATAGSQGAGYGYTF. In DNA form, the CDR3 reads TGTGCCACCGCCGGAAGTCAGGGGGCAGGGTATGGCTACACCTTC.

The rearrangement links TRBV7-2 to TRBJ1-5; D remains ambiguous. Germline assignment: CDR1 SGHTA and CDR2 FQGNSA. This CDR3 has 13 residues. The germline V and J ends were trimmed by 2 bases and 5 bases, with 7 bases remaining between them. The CDR3 DNA reads as TGTGCCAGCAGCTTACTGTCCGATCAGCCCCAGCATTTT. It codes for CASSLLSDQPQHF.

V usage is TRBV6-2 or TRBV6-3 and J usage is TRBJ2-2; D is ambiguous. The CDR3 totals 12 residues. The V end was cut by 4 bases, the J end by 3 bases, with 3 bases between. Germline V CDR1 and CDR2: MNHEY, SVGEGT. The CDR3 reads CASSSYTGELFF. The CDR3 nucleotides read TGTGCCAGCAGTTCCTACACCGGGGAGCTGTTTTTT.

This sequence joins TRBV5-6 and TRBJ2-1, with D perhaps matching TRBD2 (5 bases). Germline lookup yields CDR1 SGHDT and CDR2 YYEEEE. This CDR3 has 13 residues. V was shortened by 5 bases and J by 9 bases, with 15 bases between the two germline ends. The CDR3 loop is CASSPTGKLEQFF. The CDR3 DNA reads TGTGCCAGCAGTCCCACCGGGAAACTTGAGCAGTTCTTC.

The chain combines TRBV5-1 with TRBJ1-1; 8 bases match TRBD1. The CDR3 spans 15 residues. Germline V lookup: CDR1 SGHRS, CDR2 YFSETQ. With 3 bases clipped from V and 5 bases from J, the junction kept 9 bases outside the gene matches. CDR3: CASSSGQGKLTEAFF. The CDR3 nucleotides are TGCGCCAGCAGCTCCGGACAGGGAAAATTGACTGAAGCTTTCTTT.

The chain has TRBV18 and TRBJ2-1, with 15 nucleotides matching TRBD2. The junction had 7 bases not matched to a gene; V was cut back by 3 bases and J by 7 bases. The CDR3 extends over 17 amino acids. Looked up from germline, CDR1 is KGHSH and CDR2 is LQKENI. The CDR3 loop is CASSPRTSGGAGNEQFF. CDR3 DNA sequence: TGTGCCAGCTCACCCCGGACTAGCGGGGGGGCCGGAAATGAGCAGTTCTTC.

The chain employs TRBV7-9 and TRBJ2-7, with 7 bases that match TRBD1. Germline CDR1 reads SEHNR; CDR2 reads FQNEAQ (reference sequence). This CDR3 is 13 amino acids long. The ends lost 3 bases at V and 9 bases at J; junction bases unmatched: 8. The CDR3 loop reads CASSLGQFILQYF. DNA for the CDR3: TGTGCCAGCAGCTTGGGACAGTTTATCTTGCAGTACTTC.

This chain links TRBV24-1 with TRBJ1-2, with 7 positions matching TRBD1. The CDR3 covers 16 residues. In germline, CDR1 is KGHDR, CDR2 SFDVKD. V lost 3 bases, J lost 4 bases, and 10 bases stayed unmatched. Here the CDR3 DNA reads TGTGCCACCAGTGATCCTGGGAGAGGGGGCGGCTATGGCTACACCTTC. As protein: CATSDPGRGGGYGYTF.

V usage is TRBV7-3 and J usage is TRBJ2-7, with D perhaps TRBD1 (7 bases). The CDR3 covers 15 residues. V shed 5 bases and J shed 5 bases, with 19 bases lying between them. Germline values: CDR1 SGHTA, CDR2 FQGTGA. The CDR3 is CASSLKGGAGNEQYF. CDR3 bases: TGTGCCAGCAGCCTAAAAGGGGGCGCGGGAAACGAGCAGTACTTC.

This clone was observed a handful of times. This chain joins TRBV6-2 or TRBV6-3 and TRBJ1-1; D is ambiguous. The V end was cut by 3 bases, the J end by 1 base, with 9 bases between. The CDR3 totals 14 residues. Germline CDR1 reads MNHEY; CDR2 reads SVGEGT. CDR3 sequence: CASSYTISNTEAFF. CDR3 coding DNA: TGTGCCAGCAGTTATACAATTTCGAACACTGAAGCTTTCTTT.

The rearrangement links TRBV30 to TRBJ2-4; 10 nucleotides line up with TRBD2. CDR1 GTSNPN and CDR2 SVGIG come from the germline V gene (reference sequence). V was clipped by 1 base and J by 0 bases; unmatched bases: 3. The CDR3 runs 16 residues. The CDR3 region is CAWSARLAGAKNIQYF. CDR3 coding DNA: TGTGCCTGGAGTGCTCGACTAGCGGGAGCCAAAAACATTCAGTACTTC.

This sequence joins TRBV7-8 and TRBJ2-2; D not certain. V gave up 6 bases and J gave up 2 bases, with 4 bases separating them. Germline V gene sequence: CDR1 SGHVS, CDR2 FQNEAQ. The CDR3 runs 12 residues. The CDR3 spells CASRSNTGELFF. The CDR3, as DNA: TGTGCCAGCAGGTCAAACACCGGGGAGCTGTTTTTT.

This rearrangement joins TRBV11-2 to TRBJ1-3; no definite D call. This CDR3 region has 13 residues. Germline V gene lookup returns CDR1 SGHAT and CDR2 FQNNGV. V lost 7 bases and J 4 bases, leaving 11 bases between the germline ends. The DNA for the CDR3 is TGTGCCAGCACAGCGATGCGGGGAAACACCATATATTTT. It translates to CASTAMRGNTIYF.

V and J are TRBV28 and TRBJ1-5; 9 bases align to TRBD1. V lost 4 bases to trimming and J lost 2 bases; unmatched junction nucleotides: 3. The CDR3 contains 15 residues. From germline, CDR1 is MDHEN and CDR2 SYDVKM. CDR3 coding DNA: TGTGCCAGCAGTTCCCGGGACAGGGGCAATCAGCCCCAGCATTTT. Its protein product is CASSSRDRGNQPQHF.

The gene calls are TRBV11-2 and TRBJ1-3; D gene unclear. CDR1 and CDR2 (germline): SGHAT, FQNNGV. The CDR3 has 12 residues. V was trimmed by 5 bases and J by 8 bases, leaving 10 bases between them. CDR3 loop: CASSPTMDTIYF. In DNA form, the CDR3 reads TGTGCCAGCAGCCCTACCATGGACACCATATATTTT.

This sequence joins TRBV11-1 and TRBJ1-1; TRBD1 agrees at 7 bases. CDR3 size: 14 residues. Germline CDR1 is SGHAT and CDR2 is FQDESV (reference sequence). V was pared by 5 bases and J by 1 base, with 4 bases of the junction left unmatched. CDR3 DNA: TGTGCCAGCAGCCTGTGGACAGGGAACACTGAAGCTTTCTTT. It encodes CASSLWTGNTEAFF.

The V gene is TRBV19, the J gene TRBJ1-2; TRBD1 matches at 8 bases. Germline loops: CDR1 LNHDA, CDR2 SQIVND (reference sequence). V gave up 7 bases and J gave up 8 bases; unmatched junction bases: 9. This CDR3 comprises 13 residues. CDR3 bases: TGTGCCAGTACCCCCCAGGGGGCAAGAGGCTACACCTTC. Protein: CASTPQGARGYTF.

The CDR3 nucleotides are TGTGCCAGCAGTCGAGCGGGAGCCTACGAGCAGTACTTC. This encodes CASSRAGAYEQYF. This sequence joins TRBV6-5 and TRBJ2-7, with 8 bases lining up with TRBD2. This CDR3 region has 13 residues. CDR1 and CDR2 from the germline V gene are MNHEY and SVGAGI. V shed 5 bases and J 2 bases; nucleotides not matched to a gene: 2.

This clone appeared once. The V gene is TRBV19, the J gene TRBJ2-7, with TRBD1 identical over 9 bases. The ends lost 6 bases at V and 4 bases at J; junction bases unmatched: 10. From germline, CDR1 is LNHDA and CDR2 SQIVND (reference sequence). This CDR3 is 15 amino acids long. DNA for the CDR3: TGTGCCAGTAGCCTACCGGGACAGGGTTTATACGAGCAGTACTTC. Translating gives CASSLPGQGLYEQYF.

The chain carries TRBV9 and TRBJ2-1; D ambiguous. The germline gives CDR1 SGDLS, CDR2 YYNGEE. V dropped 3 bases and J dropped 9 bases, with 10 bases sitting between them. The CDR3 runs to 12 residues. CDR3 residues: CASSAPSSEQFF. The DNA of the CDR3 is TGTGCCAGCAGCGCCCCTTCTAGTGAGCAGTTCTTC. Drawing the rest from reference TRBV9 and TRBJ2-1, the complete variable domain is DSGVTQTPKHLITATGQRVTLRCSPRSGDLSVYWYQQSLDQGLQFLIQYYNGEERAKGNILERFSAQQFPDLHSELNLSSLELGDSALYFCASSAPSSEQFFGPGTRLTVL.

CDR3 in amino acids: CASSVAADTQYF. DNA of the CDR3: TGTGCCAGCAGTGTGGCAGCAGATACGCAGTATTTT. This chain connects TRBV2 to TRBJ2-3, with D unclear. In germline, CDR1 is SNHLY, CDR2 FYNNEI. V lost 4 bases to trimming and J lost 4 bases, with 6 bases between them. This CDR3 contains 12 residues. The full variable domain, completed using reference TRBV2 and TRBJ2-3, is EPEVTQTPSHQVTQMGQEVILRCVPISNHLYFYWYRQILGQKVEFLVSFYNNEISEKSEIFDDQFSVERPDGSNFTLKIRSTKLEDSAMYFCASSVAADTQYFGPGTRLTVL.

This rearrangement joins TRBV5-1 to TRBJ2-7; TRBD1 matches at 11 bases. V shed 4 bases and J 2 bases; nucleotides not matched to a gene: 2. The CDR3 has 14 amino acids. Germline CDR1 SGHRS, CDR2 YFSETQ. The CDR3 sequence: CASSQGQGAYEQYF. CDR3 nucleotides: TGCGCCAGCAGCCAGGGACAGGGGGCCTACGAGCAGTACTTC.

The chain joins TRBV5-4 to TRBJ1-1; D gene uncertain. Germline values: CDR1 SGHNT, CDR2 YYREEE (reference sequence). This CDR3 is 15 amino acids long. V shed 6 bases and J shed 4 bases, with 19 bases lying between them. CDR3 bases: TGTGCCAGCACCCCGACCGAGACGCGAGGCACTGAAGCTTTCTTT. It translates to CASTPTETRGTEAFF.

This chain connects TRBV28 to TRBJ1-2; 7 bases agree with TRBD1. Germline lookup yields CDR1 MDHEN and CDR2 SYDVKM. CDR3 size: 17 residues. J gave up 4 bases and V 1 base, and 12 bases lay outside the gene matches. CDR3 sequence: CASSLFATPGQSYGYTF. The DNA for the CDR3 is TGTGCCAGCAGTTTATTCGCCACCCCGGGACAGAGCTATGGCTACACCTTC.

This chain connects TRBV4-2 to TRBJ1-1; D is possibly TRBD1 (6 bases). The CDR3 runs to 17 residues. The germline V gene has CDR1 LGHNA and CDR2 YNFKEQ. Trimming took off 0 bases at V and 0 bases at J, with 14 bases between the two ends. The CDR3 bases are TGTGCCAGCAGCCAAGACCGGGACAATATCATGAACACTGAAGCTTTCTTT. Translating gives CASSQDRDNIMNTEAFF.

The rearrangement joins TRBV29-1 to TRBJ1-3; 7 nucleotides match TRBD1. CDR1 is SQVTM and CDR2 is ANQGSEA in the germline V gene. The CDR3 has 14 residues. The V gene end was trimmed by 6 bases and the J gene end by 2 bases; junction bases not matched to a gene: 7. The CDR3 spells CSVAKTGTGNTIYF. The CDR3 nucleotides read TGCAGCGTAGCTAAGACAGGGACTGGAAACACCATATATTTT.